This record covers a single TCR beta chain. This entry belongs to a study of technical replicates of blood from a handful of donors. The repertoire was sequenced with immunoSEQ multiplex PCR; TCRdb's copy has only in-frame clones and lacks some. The sample records about 68,000 clones, under 98% being singletons. The origin of this receptor is a human donor in good health. Specimen: T cells isolated from PBMCs.

CDR3 sequence: CAHCRGRNTEAFF. CDR3 nucleotide sequence: TGTGCCCATTGCAGGGGACGCAACACTGAAGCTTTCTTT. V is TRBV28 and J is TRBJ1-1; tentative D call: TRBD1 (6 bases). Germline CDR1 MDHEN, CDR2 SYDVKM. The CDR3 is 13 residues long. The V end was cut by 11 bases, the J end by 2 bases, with 15 bases between.